This T cell receptor beta chain was recovered during a study of blood T cell repertoires in COVID-19. Across the whole study: There were acute and convalescent COVID-19 samples, and they came from the United States, Italy and Spain. PBMCs, B-cell-depleted T cells, or T cells provided the cDNA or gDNA that made up the material.

Original data processing: For nucleated cells, counts were estimated from reference gene primer amplification. Assay used: immunoSEQ multiplex PCR; TCRdb lists only in-frame clones, some missing. The V and J calls and clone size were taken over from that table, and D and trimming were inferred from the DNA. The table shows under 300,000 clones, with roughly 77% occurring only once. Trimming took off 2 bases at V and 0 bases at J, with 15 bases between the two ends. Looked up from germline, CDR1 is LNHDA and CDR2 is SQIVND (reference sequence). This CDR3 is built from 17 residues. The TCR comes from a woman at least 80 years old with acute or convalescent COVID-19. The chain carries TRBV19 and TRBJ2-3, with D unclear. Sequencing used peripheral blood. CDR3 region: CASSITQTEASTDTQYF. The CDR3, as DNA: TGTGCCAGTAGTATAACCCAAACTGAAGCTAGCACAGATACGCAGTATTTT.